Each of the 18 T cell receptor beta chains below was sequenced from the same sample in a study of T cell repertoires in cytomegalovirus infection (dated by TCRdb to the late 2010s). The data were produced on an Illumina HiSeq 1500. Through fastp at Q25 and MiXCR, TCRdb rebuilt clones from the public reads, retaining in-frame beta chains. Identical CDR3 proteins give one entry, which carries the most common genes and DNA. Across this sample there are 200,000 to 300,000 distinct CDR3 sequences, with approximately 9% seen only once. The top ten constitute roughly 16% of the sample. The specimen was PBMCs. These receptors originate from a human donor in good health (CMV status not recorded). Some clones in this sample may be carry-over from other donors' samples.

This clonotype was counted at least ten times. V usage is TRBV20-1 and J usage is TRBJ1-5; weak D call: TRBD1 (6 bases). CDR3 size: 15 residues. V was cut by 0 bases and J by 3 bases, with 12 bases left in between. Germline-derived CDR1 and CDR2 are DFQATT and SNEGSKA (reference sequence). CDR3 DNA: TGCAGTGCTAGAGAGATAGGACAGAACAATCAGCCCCAGCATTTT. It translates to CSAREIGQNNQPQHF.

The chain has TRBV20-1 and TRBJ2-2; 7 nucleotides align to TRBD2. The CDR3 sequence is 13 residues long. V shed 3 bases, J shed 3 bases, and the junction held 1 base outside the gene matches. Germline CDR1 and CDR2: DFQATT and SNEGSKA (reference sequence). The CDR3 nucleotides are TGCAGTGCTAGCGGGGGGTACACCGGGGAGCTGTTTTTT. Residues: CSASGGYTGELFF.

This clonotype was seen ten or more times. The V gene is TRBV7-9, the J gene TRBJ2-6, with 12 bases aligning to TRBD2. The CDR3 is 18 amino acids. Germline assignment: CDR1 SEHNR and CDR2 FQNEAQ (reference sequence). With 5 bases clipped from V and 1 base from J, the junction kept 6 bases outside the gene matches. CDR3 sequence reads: CASSGGLAGISGANVLTF. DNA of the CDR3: TGTGCCAGCAGCGGCGGACTAGCGGGAATTTCTGGGGCCAACGTCCTGACTTTC.

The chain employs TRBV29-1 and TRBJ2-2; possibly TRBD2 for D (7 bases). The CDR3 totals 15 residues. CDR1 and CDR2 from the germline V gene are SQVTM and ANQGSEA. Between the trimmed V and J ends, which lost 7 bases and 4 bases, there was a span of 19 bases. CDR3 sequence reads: CSARATGRGTGELFF. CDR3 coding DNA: TGCAGCGCCCGTGCTACAGGGAGGGGCACCGGGGAGCTGTTTTTT.

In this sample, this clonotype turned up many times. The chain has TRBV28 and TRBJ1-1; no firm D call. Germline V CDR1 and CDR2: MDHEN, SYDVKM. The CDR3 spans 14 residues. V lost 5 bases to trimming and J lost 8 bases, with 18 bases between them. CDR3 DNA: TGTGCCAGCAGTCCGCCCGGTAGTCTCCCGGAAGCTTTCTTT. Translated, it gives CASSPPGSLPEAFF.

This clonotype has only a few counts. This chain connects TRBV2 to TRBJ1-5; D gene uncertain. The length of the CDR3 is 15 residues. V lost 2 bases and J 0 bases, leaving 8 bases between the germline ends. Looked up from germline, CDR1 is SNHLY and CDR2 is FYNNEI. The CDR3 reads CASSEYSSSNQPQHF. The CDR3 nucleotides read TGTGCCAGCAGTGAATACAGTAGTAGCAATCAGCCCCAGCATTTT.

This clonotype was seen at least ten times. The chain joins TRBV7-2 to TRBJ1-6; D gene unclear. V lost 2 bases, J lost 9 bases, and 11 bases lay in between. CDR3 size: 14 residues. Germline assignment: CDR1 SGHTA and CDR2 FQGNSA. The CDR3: CASSLIGIGSPLHF. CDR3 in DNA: TGTGCCAGCAGCTTAATCGGGATCGGTTCACCCCTCCACTTT.

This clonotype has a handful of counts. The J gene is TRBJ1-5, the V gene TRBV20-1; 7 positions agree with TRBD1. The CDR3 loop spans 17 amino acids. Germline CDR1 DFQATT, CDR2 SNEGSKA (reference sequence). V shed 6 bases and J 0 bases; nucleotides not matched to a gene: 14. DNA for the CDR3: TGCAGTGCCACGGGGGGACAGCCACTTCATAGCAATCAGCCCCAGCATTTT. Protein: CSATGGQPLHSNQPQHF.

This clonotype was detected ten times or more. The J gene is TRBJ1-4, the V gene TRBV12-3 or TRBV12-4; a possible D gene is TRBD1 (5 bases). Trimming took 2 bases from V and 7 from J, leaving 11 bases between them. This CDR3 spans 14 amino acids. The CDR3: CASSLRQLSEKLFF. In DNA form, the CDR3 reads TGTGCCAGCAGTTTAAGACAGCTGAGTGAAAAACTGTTTTTT.

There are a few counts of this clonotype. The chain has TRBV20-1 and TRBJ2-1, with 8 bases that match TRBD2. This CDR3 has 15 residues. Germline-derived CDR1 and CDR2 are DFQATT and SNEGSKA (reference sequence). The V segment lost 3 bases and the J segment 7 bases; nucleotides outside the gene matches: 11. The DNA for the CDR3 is TGCAGTGCTAGGGCGATAGCGGGGTCAATAAATGAGCAGTTCTTC. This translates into CSARAIAGSINEQFF.

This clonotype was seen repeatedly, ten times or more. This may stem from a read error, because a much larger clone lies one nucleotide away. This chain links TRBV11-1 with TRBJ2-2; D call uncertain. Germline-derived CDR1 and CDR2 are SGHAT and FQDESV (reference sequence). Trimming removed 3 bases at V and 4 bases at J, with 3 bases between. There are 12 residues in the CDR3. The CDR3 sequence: CASSFGTGELFF. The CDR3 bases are TGTGCCAGCAGCTTTGGCACCGGGGAGCTGTTTTTT.

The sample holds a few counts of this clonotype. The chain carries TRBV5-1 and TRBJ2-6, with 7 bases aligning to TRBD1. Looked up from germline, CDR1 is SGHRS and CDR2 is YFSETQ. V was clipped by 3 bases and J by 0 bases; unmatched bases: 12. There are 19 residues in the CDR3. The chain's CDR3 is CASSSGTDISHSGANVLTF. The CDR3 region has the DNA TGCGCCAGCAGCTCCGGGACAGATATATCCCACTCTGGGGCCAACGTCCTGACTTTC.

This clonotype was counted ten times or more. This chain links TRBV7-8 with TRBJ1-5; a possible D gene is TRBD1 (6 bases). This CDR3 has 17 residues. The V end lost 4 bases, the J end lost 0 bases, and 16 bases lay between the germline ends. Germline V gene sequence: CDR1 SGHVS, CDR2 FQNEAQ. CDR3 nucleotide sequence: TGTGCCAGCAGCTCCCGGACAGAAACTTATAGCAATCAGCCCCAGCATTTT. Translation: CASSSRTETYSNQPQHF. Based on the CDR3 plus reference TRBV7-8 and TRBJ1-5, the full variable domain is GAGVSQSPRYKVAKRGQDVALRCDPISGHVSLFWYQQALGQGPEFLTYFQNEAQLDKSGLPSDRFFAERPEGSVSTLKIQRTQQEDSAVYLCASSSRTETYSNQPQHFGDGTRLSIL.

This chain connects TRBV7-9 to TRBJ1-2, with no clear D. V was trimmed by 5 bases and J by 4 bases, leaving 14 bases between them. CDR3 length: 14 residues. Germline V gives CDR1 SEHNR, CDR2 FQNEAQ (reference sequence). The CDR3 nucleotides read TGTGCCAGCAGCAACGAAATGCTGGGCTATGGCTACACCTTC. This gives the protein CASSNEMLGYGYTF.

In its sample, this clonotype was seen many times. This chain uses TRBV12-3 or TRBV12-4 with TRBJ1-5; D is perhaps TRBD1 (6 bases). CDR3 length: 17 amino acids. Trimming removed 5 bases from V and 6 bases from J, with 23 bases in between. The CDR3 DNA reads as TGTGCCAGCAGTCCCGGGACACGGTCTGGTATTGGTCAGCCCCAGCATTTT. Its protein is CASSPGTRSGIGQPQHF.

Here the CDR3 DNA reads TGTGCCATCAGTGTCCAAATGGGGGGGGCGAACACTGAAGCTTTCTTT. This translates into CAISVQMGGANTEAFF. This sequence joins TRBV10-3 and TRBJ1-1; D might be TRBD1 (6 bases). This CDR3 comprises 16 residues. Germline CDR1 and CDR2: ENHRY and SYGVKD. Trimming removed 4 bases from V and 1 base from J, with 16 bases in between.

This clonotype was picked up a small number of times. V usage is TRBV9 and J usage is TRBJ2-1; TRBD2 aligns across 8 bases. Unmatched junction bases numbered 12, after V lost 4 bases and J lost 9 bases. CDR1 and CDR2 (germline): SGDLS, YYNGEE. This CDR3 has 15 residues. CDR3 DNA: TGTGCCAGCAGCCCCCGGGGTAGCGGGGTCTTTGAGCAGTTCTTC. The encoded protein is CASSPRGSGVFEQFF. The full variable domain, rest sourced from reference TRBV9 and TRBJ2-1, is DSGVTQTPKHLITATGQRVTLRCSPRSGDLSVYWYQQSLDQGLQFLIQYYNGEERAKGNILERFSAQQFPDLHSELNLSSLELGDSALYFCASSPRGSGVFEQFFGPGTRLTVL.

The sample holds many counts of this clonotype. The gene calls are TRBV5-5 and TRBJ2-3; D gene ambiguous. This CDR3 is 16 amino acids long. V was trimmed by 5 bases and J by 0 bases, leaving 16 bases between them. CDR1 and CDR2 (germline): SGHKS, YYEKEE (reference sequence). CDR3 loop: CASSQIPSASTDTQYF. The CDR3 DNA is TGTGCCAGCAGTCAAATCCCCAGCGCCAGCACAGATACGCAGTATTTT. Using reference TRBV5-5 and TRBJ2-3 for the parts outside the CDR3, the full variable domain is DAGVTQSPTHLIKTRGQQVTLRCSPISGHKSVSWYQQVLGQGPQFIFQYYEKEERGRGNFPDRFSARQFPNYSSELNVNALLLGDSALYLCASSQIPSASTDTQYFGPGTRLTVL.